This T cell receptor beta chain emerged from a study of T cell repertoires in cytomegalovirus infection. Study in general: HLA-C-restricted CMV epitopes, recently identified, and well-studied HLA-B-restricted ones were used by the study. Study-wide results and caveats: CMV-specific TCR beta clonotypes restricted by HLA-C were the ones dominating the ex vivo response.

A word on this clonotype: Its antigen is as yet unknown.

MiXCR was run by TCRdb on the reads, yielding one entry per CDR3 protein. In the table there are approximately 260,000 distinct CDR3 sequences, 22% of which are singletons. Germline assignment: CDR1 SNHLY and CDR2 FYNNEI. V gave up 5 bases and J gave up 5 bases, with 12 bases separating them. The CDR3 spans 14 residues. This sequence originates from a human donor in good health (CMV status not recorded). Some clones in this sample may be carry-over from other donors' samples. This chain links TRBV2 with TRBJ2-2; no clear D gene. Sequenced here: cultured PBMCs, sampled from culture after CMV antigen stimulation. CDR3 residues: CASSPDHMTGELFF. DNA for the CDR3: TGTGCCAGCAGTCCGGACCATATGACCGGGGAGCTGTTTTTT.